This T cell receptor (beta chain) was sequenced for a study of T cells after yellow fever vaccination. Ten or more counts support this clonotype. The antigen is unknown. Germline CDR1 SGHVS, CDR2 FNYEAQ. The CDR3 runs 15 residues. V dropped 4 bases and J dropped 0 bases, with 11 bases sitting between them. Points from the study as a whole: The booster saw the reappearance of most primary-vaccination clones (around 96% CD4, 70% to 90% CD8).

One entry per CDR3 protein, called by TCRdb with MiXCR from the 5' RACE reads. The sample has 250,000 or so distinct CDR3 sequences; around 3.5% are singletons. The sample consisted of PBMCs, taken 15 days after the yellow fever booster vaccination. V gene TRBV7-6 combines with J gene TRBJ2-3; D is possibly TRBD2 (6 bases). This TCR was recovered from a man younger than 35 who received the YFV17D yellow fever vaccine. CDR3: CASSSRLGSTDTQYF. As DNA, the CDR3 is TGTGCCAGCAGCTCCAGACTAGGAAGCACAGATACGCAGTATTTT.